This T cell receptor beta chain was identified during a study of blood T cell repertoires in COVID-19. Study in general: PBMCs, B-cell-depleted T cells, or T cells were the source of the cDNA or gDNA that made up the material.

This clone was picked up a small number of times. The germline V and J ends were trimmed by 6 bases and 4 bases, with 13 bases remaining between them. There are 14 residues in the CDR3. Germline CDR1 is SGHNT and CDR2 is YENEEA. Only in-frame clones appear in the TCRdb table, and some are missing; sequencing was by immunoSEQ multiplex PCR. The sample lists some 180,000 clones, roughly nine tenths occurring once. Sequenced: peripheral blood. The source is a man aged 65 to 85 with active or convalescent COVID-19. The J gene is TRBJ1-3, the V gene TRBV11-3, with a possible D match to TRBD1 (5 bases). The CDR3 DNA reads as TGTGCCAGCAGTTCTACGCGGGACGGAAACACCATATATTTT. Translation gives CASSSTRDGNTIYF.